The clone carrying this T cell receptor (beta chain) was counted ten times or more. Its cognate antigen is unknown. The data originate from a study of regulatory T cells in long-lasting Graves disease. Assembly of TCR beta libraries relied on iRepertoire HTBI primers together with Arm-PCR of CDR3 regions. MiXCR, applied by TCRdb to the multiplex PCR reads, yields one record per CDR3 protein. The sample contains 400,000 to 500,000 distinct CDR3 sequences, under 15% of which appear only once. Time point described: newly diagnosed GD, antithyroid drugs for less than 3 months. Construction of the TCR library relied on RNA isolated from PBMCs. The length of the CDR3 is 15 residues. CDR1 is MNHNS, CDR2 SASEGT, per germline. V lost 8 bases, J lost 4 bases, and 11 bases stayed unmatched. Study observations and caveats: In persistent patients, shared public clonotypes (more than 2,500) outnumbered those in new patients (approximately 880).

This sample was shared with a second study, whose subject was T cells in Graves' hyperthyroidism and ophthalmopathy. That study adds: Clinical symptoms, serum thyroxine, TRAb, thyroid ultrasound and orbital computed tomography established diagnosis.

The J gene is TRBJ2-1, the V gene TRBV6-1; 7 bases align to TRBD2. The TCR was taken from a woman aged 25 to 39 with Graves disease. The source was peripheral blood mononuclear cells (PBMCs), collected at new diagnosis, from a patient treated with antithyroid drugs. Here the CDR3 reads CASPGASGRYNEQFF. In DNA, the CDR3 is TGTGCCAGCCCTGGGGCTAGCGGAAGATACAATGAGCAGTTCTTC.